One and the same sample provided the 15 T cell receptor beta chains below, sequenced in a study of Ad26.COV2.S vaccination and SARS-CoV-2 variants. Sequencing used immunoSEQ multiplex PCR; TCRdb keeps in-frame clones, though not all of them. The profile shows approximately 400,000 clones, approximately 85% of them singletons. The treatment is: approximately 18 received Ad26.COV2.S at low or high dose, single or two shots; about 5 received placebo; per-sample allocation not given. Material that was analyzed had been drawn on day 63 after the first vaccine or placebo injection. Material: peripheral blood, obtained in a trial of Ad26.COV2.S vaccine versus placebo. The receptor set was obtained from a person aged 18-65 years who received the Ad26.COV2.S COVID-19 vaccine or a placebo.

This clone appeared once. V is TRBV2 and J is TRBJ2-2; 7 positions agree with TRBD2. Trimming removed 5 bases from V and 1 base from J; junction bases left unmatched: 7. CDR1 is SNHLY, CDR2 FYNNEI, per germline. This CDR3 contains 16 residues. CDR3 sequence: CASSPLSGMNTGELFF. CDR3 DNA: TGTGCCAGCAGTCCCCTGAGCGGGATGAACACCGGGGAGCTGTTTTTT.

This sequence joins TRBV5-4 and TRBJ1-2; tentatively, D is TRBD1 (5 bases). The germline gives CDR1 SGHNT, CDR2 YYREEE (reference sequence). V lost 4 bases and J lost 5, with 18 bases in between. The CDR3 sequence is 15 residues long. The CDR3 bases are TGTGCCAGCAGCACCTATCAGGGATTGGGGTATGGCTACACCTTC. This codes for CASSTYQGLGYGYTF.

The chain combines TRBV4-3 with TRBJ1-2, with D hard to call. The ends were cut back, 4 bases at V and 4 bases at J, with 16 bases in the middle. There are 15 residues in the CDR3. Germline V CDR1 and CDR2: LGHNA, YSLEER. The CDR3 here is CASSPRREESYGYTF. The CDR3, as DNA: TGCGCCAGCAGCCCCCGAAGGGAAGAGTCCTATGGCTACACCTTC.

This chain uses TRBV4-2 with TRBJ1-2; TRBD1 might be the D (5 bases). This CDR3 spans 15 amino acids. Germline V gene data show CDR1 as LGHNA and CDR2 as YNFKEQ. V was clipped by 1 base and J by 3 bases, with 12 bases between them. This chain's CDR3 is CASSQGEGDYYGYTF. The CDR3 DNA sequence: TGTGCCAGCAGCCAAGGTGAAGGGGATTACTATGGCTACACCTTC.

This chain joins TRBV30 and TRBJ1-2, with D tentatively TRBD1 (6 bases). CDR3 length: 14 residues. V was cut by 4 bases and J by 4 bases, with 16 bases left in between. CDR1 and CDR2 from the germline V gene are GTSNPN and SVGIG (reference sequence). CDR3 region: CAWTREQGGYGYTF. The CDR3 region has the DNA TGTGCCTGGACTCGGGAACAGGGAGGCTATGGCTACACCTTC.

The chain links TRBV2 to TRBJ2-6; possibly TRBD1 for D (6 bases). The CDR3 contains 13 residues. V lost 6 bases and J lost 4, with 7 bases in between. In germline, CDR1 is SNHLY, CDR2 FYNNEI. CDR3 sequence: CASRGAGANVLTF. As DNA, the CDR3 is TGTGCCAGCAGGGGGGCAGGGGCCAACGTCCTGACTTTC.

The chain carries TRBV28 and TRBJ1-2; D is perhaps TRBD1 (6 bases). The germline gives CDR1 MDHEN, CDR2 SYDVKM. CDR3 length: 15 amino acids. V gave up 6 bases and J gave up 4 bases, with 18 bases separating them. The CDR3 here is CASRLPGTGAYGYTF. The CDR3 nucleotides are TGTGCCAGCAGACTACCCGGAACGGGGGCCTATGGCTACACCTTC.

V usage is TRBV10-2 and J usage is TRBJ2-1; 12 nucleotides align to TRBD2. This CDR3 has 15 amino acids. CDR1 and CDR2 (germline): WSHSY, SAAADI. Germline trimming cut 6 bases from V and 7 bases from J; bases unmatched to any gene: 7. CDR3 nucleotides: TGCGCCAGCAGAACGGGACTAGCGGGCACGAATGAGCAGTTCTTC. This sequence encodes CASRTGLAGTNEQFF.

As regards this clone: The sample contains more than one DNA sequence encoding this CDR3. The chain carries TRBV18 and TRBJ2-7; perhaps TRBD1 as D (5 bases). The CDR3 spans 14 residues. CDR1 KGHSH and CDR2 LQKENI come from the germline V gene. Trimming stripped 3 bases from V and 0 bases from J, with 9 bases between. The CDR3 coding sequence is TGTGCCAGCTCACCTGACAGAAACTCCTACGAGCAGTACTTC. Translated: CASSPDRNSYEQYF.

This chain joins TRBV27 and TRBJ2-7, with 8 bases lining up with TRBD2. This CDR3 has 15 residues. The ends lost 2 bases at V and 3 bases at J; junction bases unmatched: 6. Per the germline V gene, CDR1 is MNHEY and CDR2 is SMNVEV (reference sequence). The CDR3 here is CASSLTAGGIYEQYF. The CDR3 DNA reads TGTGCCAGCAGTTTAACTGCGGGAGGTATCTACGAGCAGTACTTC.

The gene calls are TRBV18 and TRBJ2-2; 9 bases fit TRBD2. CDR3 length: 15 amino acids. Germline V lookup: CDR1 KGHSH, CDR2 LQKENI. After removal of 2 bases from V and 5 bases from J, the junction contained 3 bases not matched to a gene. CDR3 in DNA: TGTGCCAGCTCACCAGTAGCGGGGGATACCGGGGAGCTGTTTTTT. Its translation: CASSPVAGDTGELFF. Full variable domain (rest looked up from reference TRBV18 and TRBJ2-2): NAGVMQNPRHLVRRRGQEARLRCSPMKGHSHVYWYRQLPEEGLKFMVYLQKENIIDESGMPKERFSAEFPKEGPSILRIQQVVRGDSAAYFCASSPVAGDTGELFFGEGSRLTVL.

The chain recombines TRBV18 with TRBJ1-3; D not resolved. There are 12 residues in the CDR3. Trimming cost V 4 bases and J 4 bases, with 5 bases left between them. Germline CDR1 reads KGHSH; CDR2 reads LQKENI. The CDR3 here is CASSQDGNTIYF. In DNA, the CDR3 is TGTGCCAGCTCACAGGACGGAAACACCATATATTTT.

This chain connects TRBV24-1 to TRBJ2-1, with 14 bases fitting TRBD2. This CDR3 region has 20 residues. V shed 3 bases, J shed 0 bases, and the junction held 9 bases outside the gene matches. The germline gives CDR1 KGHDR, CDR2 SFDVKD. The CDR3 DNA reads TGTGCCACCAGTGATCCAGGACTAGCGGGAGGATCAAGCTCCTACAATGAGCAGTTCTTC. This sequence encodes CATSDPGLAGGSSSYNEQFF.

The chain links TRBV7-6 to TRBJ1-5, with a weak D call TRBD1 (5 bases). Deletions cut 1 base from V and 5 bases from J, with 9 bases between. The V gene's germline CDR1 is SGHVS and CDR2 FNYEAQ. The CDR3 spans 14 residues. CDR3 protein: CASSLGGNDQPQHF. The CDR3 DNA reads TGTGCCAGCAGCTTAGGGGGGAATGATCAGCCCCAGCATTTT.

CDR3 DNA sequence: TGCGCCAGCAGTACAGCGTCTGGGGCCAACGTCCTGACTTTC. Amino acids: CASSTASGANVLTF. The chain combines TRBV10-1 with TRBJ2-6; D gene ambiguous. This CDR3 has 14 amino acids. Germline CDR1 is WNHNN and CDR2 is SYGVQD (reference sequence). Trimming removed 5 bases at V and 1 base at J, with 6 bases between.